Following are 19 T cell receptor beta chains from one sample sequenced in a study of cytomegalovirus exposure and HLA in healthy donors. PCR used 60 Vbeta primers and 13 Jbeta primers. TCRdb keeps only in-frame clones here, not all; method: immunoSEQ multiplex PCR. The repertoire shows approximately 120,000 clones; the top ten hold about 2%. Sequenced material: PBMCs. These receptors originate from a man aged 40-49 years in good health and CMV-seronegative.

The chain has TRBV28 and TRBJ2-5, with D perhaps matching TRBD2 (6 bases). CDR1 and CDR2 from the germline V gene are MDHEN and SYDVKM. The CDR3 totals 14 residues. Trimming cost V 8 bases and J 0 bases, with 13 bases left between them. CDR3 bases: TGTGCCAGCTCCGTCGGAGGGAACCAAGAGACCCAGTACTTC. Amino acids: CASSVGGNQETQYF.

V and J are TRBV5-1 and TRBJ1-1; 9 nucleotides line up with TRBD1. Germline assignment: CDR1 SGHRS and CDR2 YFSETQ. Unmatched junction bases numbered 8, after V lost 3 bases and J lost 5 bases. The CDR3 is 15 amino acids. CDR3 nucleotides: TGCGCCAGCAGCTCGGGGACAGGGATAAAGACTGAAGCTTTCTTT. Protein sequence: CASSSGTGIKTEAFF. The variable domain in full, completed from reference TRBV5-1 and TRBJ1-1, reads KAGVTQTPRYLIKTRGQQVTLSCSPISGHRSVSWYQQTPGQGLQFLFEYFSETQRNKGNFPGRFSGRQFSNSRSEMNVSTLELGDSALYLCASSSGTGIKTEAFFGQGTRLTVV.

The genes are TRBV5-4 and TRBJ2-7, with D possibly TRBD1 on 6 matching bases. The V and J ends lost 0 bases and 6 bases respectively, with 7 bases between them. CDR3 length equals 12 residues. From germline, CDR1 is SGHNT and CDR2 YYREEE (reference sequence). CDR3 loop: CASSLGGLEQYF. The CDR3 DNA reads TGTGCCAGCAGCTTGGGGGGGCTCGAGCAGTACTTC. Complete variable domain (other parts from reference TRBV5-4 and TRBJ2-7): ETGVTQSPTHLIKTRGQQVTLRCSSQSGHNTVSWYQQALGQGPQFIFQYYREEENGRGNFPPRFSGLQFPNYSSELNVNALELDDSALYLCASSLGGLEQYFGPGTRLTVT.

The chain combines TRBV11-3 with TRBJ2-7; 8 bases align to TRBD1. CDR1 and CDR2 from the germline V gene are SGHNT and YENEEA. J gave up 5 bases and V 7 bases, and 13 bases lay outside the gene matches. CDR3 length: 15 amino acids. In DNA form, the CDR3 reads TGTGCCAGCAAGGTCCCCGGGACAGGATATGACGAGCAGTACTTC. Translated, it gives CASKVPGTGYDEQYF. The variable domain in full, with the rest retrieved from reference TRBV11-3 and TRBJ2-7, is EAGVVQSPRYKIIEKKQPVAFWCNPISGHNTLYWYLQNLGQGPELLIRYENEEAVDDSQLPKDRFSAERLKGVDSTLKIQPAELGDSAVYLCASKVPGTGYDEQYFGPGTRLTVT.

This chain joins TRBV7-9 and TRBJ1-1; D possibly corresponds to TRBD1 (6 bases). The V gene lost 5 bases and the J gene lost 0 bases, with 19 bases spanning the gap. From germline, CDR1 is SEHNR and CDR2 FQNEAQ (reference sequence). This CDR3 contains 17 residues. CDR3 sequence: CASSPLGGRWVNTEAFF. CDR3 DNA: TGTGCCAGCAGCCCCTTGGGGGGGCGCTGGGTGAACACTGAAGCTTTCTTT.

CDR3 nucleotide sequence: TGTGCCAGCGGTCGGGCAGGGGATGTTTGGGAAAAACTGTTTTTT. It specifies CASGRAGDVWEKLFF. This chain uses TRBV6-6 with TRBJ1-4; D might be TRBD1 (6 bases). This CDR3 comprises 15 residues. Germline assignment: CDR1 MNHNY and CDR2 SVGAGI (reference sequence). Trimming pared 8 bases from V and 8 bases from J, leaving 21 bases between.

The CDR3 bases are TGTGCCAGCAGCTCCGGTAACAGGGGGCGAGAGACCCAGTACTTC. It is translated as CASSSGNRGRETQYF. The V call is TRBV7-2, the J call TRBJ2-5; 9 nucleotides line up with TRBD1. This CDR3 spans 15 amino acids. Germline V CDR1 and CDR2: SGHTA, FQGNSA. The V and J ends lost 4 bases and 4 bases, in that order; junction bases with no gene match: 7.

CDR3 sequence (DNA): TGTGCCAGCAGTTACGGGGGTAGCGGGAGTGCTGAGCAGTTCTTC. Amino acids: CASSYGGSGSAEQFF. This rearrangement joins TRBV6-5 to TRBJ2-1, with 9 nucleotides matching TRBD2. Germline CDR1 is MNHEY and CDR2 is SVGAGI. V shed 2 bases, J shed 9 bases, and the junction held 8 bases outside the gene matches. The CDR3 has 15 amino acids.

The V call is TRBV4-1, the J call TRBJ2-1, with 11 bases matching TRBD2. Per germline, CDR1 MGHRA and CDR2 YSYEKL. There are 13 residues in the CDR3. J was trimmed by 10 bases and V by 6 bases; bases with no gene match: 5. CDR3 in DNA: TGCGCCAGCAGTCTAGCGGGAGGTCGGGAGCAGTTCTTC. It specifies CASSLAGGREQFF.

The rearrangement joins TRBV6-1 to TRBJ2-7, with a weak D call TRBD1 (6 bases). The V end lost 10 bases, the J end lost 3 bases, and 13 bases lay between the germline ends. This CDR3 spans 12 amino acids. Germline CDR1 and CDR2: MNHNS and SASEGT. The CDR3 spells CAKNRDNYEQYF. DNA of the CDR3: TGTGCCAAAAACAGGGACAACTACGAGCAGTACTTC.

As DNA, the CDR3 is TGTGCCAGCAGGGGGGGACTAGCGGGATCCACCGGGGAGCTGTTTTTT. It translates to CASRGGLAGSTGELFF. The chain has TRBV7-9 and TRBJ2-2; 13 bases match TRBD2. With V trimmed by 6 bases and J by 4 bases, 5 bases remained unmatched. The CDR3 is 16 residues long. The germline CDR1 and CDR2 sequences are SEHNR and FQNEAQ (reference sequence).

The chain combines TRBV28 with TRBJ2-5, with D tentatively TRBD2 (6 bases). There are 16 residues in the CDR3. The V and J ends lost 2 bases and 5 bases respectively, with 18 bases between them. From germline, CDR1 is MDHEN and CDR2 SYDVKM. CDR3 DNA sequence: TGTGCCAGCAGTTTAAGAGGGTCGGGGGAAAGGGAGACCCAGTACTTC. It codes for CASSLRGSGERETQYF.

The chain joins TRBV25-1 to TRBJ2-5, with 9 bases that match TRBD1. V gave up 9 bases and J gave up 1 base; unmatched junction bases: 3. Germline CDR1 and CDR2: MGHDK and SYGVNS. The CDR3 sequence is 13 residues long. The CDR3 bases are TGTGCCAGTGGGGACAGGGCCCAAGAGACCCAGTACTTC. It yields the protein CASGDRAQETQYF.

The chain is built from TRBV6-6 and TRBJ1-1; 9 bases are a match to TRBD1. Losses at the gene ends were 5 bases for V and 4 bases for J; bases not matched to a gene: 5. In germline, CDR1 is MNHNY, CDR2 SVGAGI (reference sequence). The CDR3 runs 14 residues. CDR3 residues: CASSDGQGPTEAFF. The CDR3 DNA is TGTGCCAGCAGTGACGGACAGGGGCCCACTGAAGCTTTCTTT.

This chain connects TRBV11-3 to TRBJ1-1; maybe TRBD1 (5 bases). The CDR3 spans 16 residues. Trimming stripped 0 bases from V and 1 base from J, with 12 bases between. Germline CDR1 is SGHNT and CDR2 is YENEEA. The CDR3 protein is CASSLEGQGPNTEAFF. The CDR3 nucleotides read TGTGCCAGCAGCTTAGAGGGGCAGGGTCCGAACACTGAAGCTTTCTTT.

Worth noting for this clone: The sample holds other DNA sequences that translate to the same CDR3. The chain is built from TRBV4-1 and TRBJ2-5, with 10 bases fitting TRBD1. Germline CDR1 reads MGHRA; CDR2 reads YSYEKL. This CDR3 region has 16 residues. The J segment lost 5 bases and the V segment lost 4 bases, leaving 10 bases of the junction unmatched. The CDR3 sequence is CASSPTGTGERETQYF. CDR3 in DNA: TGCGCCAGCAGCCCTACTGGGACAGGGGAACGGGAGACCCAGTACTTC.

The V and J genes are TRBV7-9 and TRBJ1-2, with unresolved D. This CDR3 has 18 residues. The germline CDR1 and CDR2 sequences are SEHNR and FQNEAQ (reference sequence). Trimming shortened V by 4 bases and J by 3 bases, and 24 bases separated the two germline ends. This CDR3 reads CASSSWVDATRVDYGYTF. In nucleotides, the CDR3 is TGTGCCAGCAGCTCCTGGGTGGACGCTACGAGGGTTGACTATGGCTACACCTTC. Supplemented by reference TRBV7-9 and TRBJ1-2, the full variable domain reads DTGVSQNPRHKITKRGQNVTFRCDPISEHNRLYWYRQTLGQGPEFLTYFQNEAQLEKSRLLSDRFSAERPKGSFSTLEIQRTEQGDSAMYLCASSSWVDATRVDYGYTFGSGTRLTVV.

The rearrangement links TRBV6-5 to TRBJ2-1; a weak D match, TRBD2 (7 bases). The germline V and J ends were trimmed by 10 bases and 7 bases, with 23 bases remaining between them. Germline V lookup: CDR1 MNHEY, CDR2 SVGAGI. CDR3 length: 15 amino acids. The DNA of the CDR3 is TGTGCCACCATTAGGGGGGGTGCGGCGGGAAATGAGCAGTTCTTC. It translates to CATIRGGAAGNEQFF.

This chain links TRBV19 with TRBJ1-2; TRBD1 matches 8 bases. After removal of 4 bases from V and 6 bases from J, the junction contained 7 bases not matched to a gene. The germline gives CDR1 LNHDA, CDR2 SQIVND (reference sequence). The CDR3 sequence is 14 residues long. The CDR3 region has the DNA TGTGCCAGTAGTACCACGGACAGGGAGGATGGCTACACCTTC. Protein product: CASSTTDREDGYTF.